The source of this TCR beta chain is a study of blood T cell repertoires in COVID-19. About the research overall: From the United States, Italy and Spain came samples of acute and convalescent COVID-19.

In the authors' methods: Estimation of nucleated cell counts relied on the amplification of reference gene primers. TCRdb's copy holds only in-frame clones and misses some; the assay was immunoSEQ multiplex PCR. V and J calls plus clone size are reproduced from that table; the DNA served to infer D and trimming. The sample holds roughly 120,000 clones, about 90% seen once. This CDR3 has 14 residues. Per the germline V gene, CDR1 is LGHDT and CDR2 is YNNKEL (reference sequence). V lost 1 base and J lost 9; bases outside the gene matches: 6. This sequence originates from a woman aged 50 to 60 with acute or convalescent COVID-19. The sequencing sample was made of peripheral blood. The chain uses TRBV3-1 (or the pseudogene TRBV3-2) and TRBJ1-5; 7 bases agree with TRBD1. CDR3 in amino acids: CASSQGTGMMPQHF. The CDR3 nucleotides read TGTGCCAGCAGCCAAGGGACAGGCATGATGCCCCAGCATTTT.